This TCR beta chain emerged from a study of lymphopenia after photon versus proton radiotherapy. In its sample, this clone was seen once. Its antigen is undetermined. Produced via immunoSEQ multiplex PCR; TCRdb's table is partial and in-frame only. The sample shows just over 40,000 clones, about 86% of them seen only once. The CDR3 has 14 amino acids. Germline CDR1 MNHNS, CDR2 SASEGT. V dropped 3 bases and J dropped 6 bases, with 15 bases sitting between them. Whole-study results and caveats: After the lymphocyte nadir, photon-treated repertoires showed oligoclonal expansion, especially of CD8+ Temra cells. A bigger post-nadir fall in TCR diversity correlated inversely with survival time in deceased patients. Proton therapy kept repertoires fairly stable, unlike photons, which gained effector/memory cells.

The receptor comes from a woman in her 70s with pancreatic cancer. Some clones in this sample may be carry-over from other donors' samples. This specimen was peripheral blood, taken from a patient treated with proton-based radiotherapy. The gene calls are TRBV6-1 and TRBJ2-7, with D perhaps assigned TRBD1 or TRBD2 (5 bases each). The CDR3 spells CASSELGVSSEQYF. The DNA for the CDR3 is TGTGCCAGCAGTGAGCTGGGGGTTTCATCCGAGCAGTACTTC.